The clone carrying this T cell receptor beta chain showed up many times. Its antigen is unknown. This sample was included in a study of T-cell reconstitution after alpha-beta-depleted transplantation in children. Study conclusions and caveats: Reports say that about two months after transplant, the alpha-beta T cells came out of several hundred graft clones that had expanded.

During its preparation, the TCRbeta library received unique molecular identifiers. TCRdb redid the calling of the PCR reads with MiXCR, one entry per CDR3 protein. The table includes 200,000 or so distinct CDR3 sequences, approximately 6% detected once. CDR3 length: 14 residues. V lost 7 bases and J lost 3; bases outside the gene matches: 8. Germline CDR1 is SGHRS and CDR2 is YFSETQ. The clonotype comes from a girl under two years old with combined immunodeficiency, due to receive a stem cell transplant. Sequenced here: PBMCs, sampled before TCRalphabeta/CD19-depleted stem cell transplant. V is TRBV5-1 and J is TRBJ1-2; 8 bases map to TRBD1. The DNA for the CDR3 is TGCGCCAGCGCGTCCAGGACAGGGTACTATGGCTACACCTTC. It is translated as CASASRTGYYGYTF.